Presented here are 8 T cell receptor beta chains from one specimen sequenced in a study of vaccination and CD4 T cells after COVID-19. The Oncomine TCR Beta short-read assay was applied to DNA of cultured CD4+ T cells. MiXCR, applied by TCRdb to the PCR reads, yields one record per CDR3 protein. The data show roughly 17,000 distinct CDR3 sequences, approximately 72% seen once. The treatment is: roughly nine-day PBMC culture with coronavirus spike peptide pools or control peptides (ViraFEST assay). No antigen has been identified for these receptors. The sequencing here drew on CD4+ T cells from blood, cultured in vitro, taken after SARS-CoV-2 vaccination. These receptors were collected from a human donor who received a COVID-19 vaccine.

V and J are TRBV18 and TRBJ2-7; TRBD1 aligns across 8 bases. The CDR3 has 17 amino acids. J lost 3 bases, V lost 2 bases, and 12 bases had no gene match. In germline, CDR1 is KGHSH, CDR2 LQKENI. The CDR3 reads CASSPYNSRQGIYEQYF. For the CDR3, the DNA is TGTGCCAGCTCACCATACAACTCCCGACAGGGGATCTACGAGCAGTACTTC.

This clonotype is a singleton in its sample. The rearrangement uses TRBV30 and TRBJ1-3; 10 positions agree with TRBD1. Trimming removed 5 bases from V and 7 bases from J; junction bases left unmatched: 2. The germline CDR1 and CDR2 sequences are GTSNPN and SVGIG (reference sequence). The CDR3 is made up of 12 amino acids. CDR3 loop: CAWVDRGNTIYF. The CDR3 nucleotides read TGTGCCTGGGTGGACAGGGGGAACACCATATATTTT.

The V and J genes are TRBV18 and TRBJ2-2; 7 bases fit TRBD1. CDR3 length: 16 amino acids. The V gene end was trimmed by 3 bases and the J gene end by 5 bases; junction bases not matched to a gene: 9. Germline V lookup: CDR1 KGHSH, CDR2 LQKENI. The CDR3 DNA reads as TGTGCCAGCTCACCCTCGGACAGGACGGGAACCGGGGAGCTGTTTTTT. Protein sequence: CASSPSDRTGTGELFF.

V usage is TRBV7-9 and J usage is TRBJ2-7; TRBD2 matches at 9 bases. This CDR3 comprises 14 residues. Germline CDR1 is SEHNR and CDR2 is FQNEAQ (reference sequence). V shed 6 bases, J shed 5 bases, and the junction held 8 bases outside the gene matches. The CDR3 region is CASSSSGDRNEQYF. DNA for the CDR3: TGTGCCAGCAGTTCTAGCGGGGATCGCAACGAGCAGTACTTC.

The genes are TRBV7-6 and TRBJ1-2; D may be TRBD1 (5 bases). This CDR3 region has 15 residues. V was shortened by 1 base and J by 6 bases, with 15 bases between the two germline ends. Germline lookup yields CDR1 SGHVS and CDR2 FNYEAQ. The CDR3 nucleotides read TGTGCCAGCAGCTTAGTTTCAGGGCCAGGAGATGGCTACACCTTC. Translated, it gives CASSLVSGPGDGYTF.

The chain has TRBV5-4 and TRBJ1-6; unclear D gene. The CDR3 covers 15 residues. CDR1 is SGHNT and CDR2 is YYREEE in the germline V gene (reference sequence). V lost 0 bases and J lost 5, with 9 bases in between. Written as DNA, the CDR3 is TGTGCCAGCAGCTTGGTCGGGGAAAATAATTCACCCCTCCACTTT. Protein: CASSLVGENNSPLHF.

CDR3 DNA sequence: TGTGCCAGTAGTATACGGACAGGGAGCACAGATACGCAGTATTTT. Translated: CASSIRTGSTDTQYF. The chain couples TRBV19 to TRBJ2-3; TRBD1 matches 8 bases. The germline V gene encodes CDR1 LNHDA and CDR2 SQIVND (reference sequence). The CDR3 is 15 amino acids. V lost 2 bases to trimming and J lost 0 bases; unmatched junction nucleotides: 1. The full variable domain, rest sourced from reference TRBV19 and TRBJ2-3, is DGGITQSPKYLFRKEGQNVTLSCEQNLNHDAMYWYRQDPGQGLRLIYYSQIVNDFQKGDIAEGYSVSREKKESFPLTVTSAQKNPTAFYLCASSIRTGSTDTQYFGPGTRLTVL.

This chain joins TRBV18 and TRBJ2-5; no clear D. From germline, CDR1 is KGHSH and CDR2 LQKENI. V dropped 2 bases and J dropped 0 bases, with 7 bases sitting between them. The CDR3 has 14 residues. CDR3 sequence reads: CASSPGSYQETQYF. The CDR3 nucleotides are TGTGCCAGCTCACCAGGGTCATACCAAGAGACCCAGTACTTC. Full variable domain (missing parts from reference TRBV18 and TRBJ2-5): NAGVMQNPRHLVRRRGQEARLRCSPMKGHSHVYWYRQLPEEGLKFMVYLQKENIIDESGMPKERFSAEFPKEGPSILRIQQVVRGDSAAYFCASSPGSYQETQYFGPGTRLLVL.